The 21 T cell receptor beta chains in this list originate from one sample, sequenced in a study of blood T cell repertoires in COVID-19 (TCRdb year 2020). The receptor library was made with the immunoSEQ multiplex PCR assay. In TCRdb, the immuneACCESS table is reduced to in-frame sequences with V and J assigned. These tables do not hold every clone; where another copy was compared, an unresolved V gene accounts for under half, and the others remain unexplained. The sample table shows approximately 120,000 clones, and about 90% are seen once. Jointly, the top ten make up 0.95% to 1.3% of the sample. Source material: peripheral blood. Every receptor here comes from a human donor in a cohort sampled during active COVID-19.

The chain carries TRBV6-1 and TRBJ2-5, with D possibly matching TRBD2 (6 bases). The CDR3 length is 13 residues. From germline, CDR1 is MNHNS and CDR2 SASEGT. Trimming pared 3 bases from V and 9 bases from J, leaving 14 bases between. The CDR3 coding sequence is TGTGCCAGCAGTGACAGTCCCGGAGGGGCCCAGTACTTC. It translates to CASSDSPGGAQYF.

The chain combines TRBV6-5 with TRBJ2-7; weak D call: TRBD1 (6 bases). V was clipped by 4 bases and J by 0 bases, with 16 bases between them. The germline V gene has CDR1 MNHEY and CDR2 SVGAGI. There are 16 residues in the CDR3. The CDR3 reads CASSFRTARSSYEQYF. The DNA for the CDR3 is TGTGCCAGCAGTTTTCGGACAGCTAGAAGCTCCTACGAGCAGTACTTC.

The gene calls are TRBV19 and TRBJ2-3, with 10 bases that match TRBD1. With 3 bases clipped from V and 0 bases from J, the junction kept 9 bases outside the gene matches. The CDR3 loop spans 18 amino acids. Per germline, CDR1 LNHDA and CDR2 SQIVND (reference sequence). The CDR3 DNA follows: TGTGCCAGTAGTATCGGCGCCGGGACAGGGGCTAGCACAGATACGCAGTATTTT. Translation: CASSIGAGTGASTDTQYF.

This chain links TRBV2 with TRBJ1-2; 9 bases match TRBD1. The V and J ends lost 11 bases and 2 bases, in that order; junction bases with no gene match: 3. The germline gives CDR1 SNHLY, CDR2 FYNNEI. CDR3 length equals 12 residues. As DNA, the CDR3 is TGTGCCGGCGGACAGGGGAACTATGGCTACACCTTC. This sequence encodes CAGGQGNYGYTF.

The chain couples TRBV20-1 to TRBJ1-1, with D perhaps TRBD1 (6 bases). Germline CDR1 and CDR2: DFQATT and SNEGSKA (reference sequence). CDR3 length: 11 amino acids. V shed 3 bases and J shed 4 bases, with 6 bases lying between them. CDR3 bases: TGCAGTGCTAGCAGGGGCACTGAAGCTTTCTTT. It encodes CSASRGTEAFF.

The rearrangement uses TRBV27 and TRBJ1-5; 8 positions match TRBD1. The ends lost 0 bases at V and 2 bases at J; junction bases unmatched: 12. Germline V lookup: CDR1 MNHEY, CDR2 SMNVEV (reference sequence). CDR3 length: 19 residues. The CDR3 sequence: CASSLSGPQGDYGNQPQHF. CDR3 in DNA: TGTGCCAGCAGTTTATCGGGCCCACAGGGGGATTATGGCAATCAGCCCCAGCATTTT.

J is TRBJ2-2 and V is TRBV25-1; TRBD1 agrees at 9 bases. J was trimmed by 5 bases and V by 5 bases; bases with no gene match: 12. The germline V gene encodes CDR1 MGHDK and CDR2 SYGVNS. This CDR3 comprises 17 residues. The CDR3 nucleotides are TGTGCCAGCAGTACTATCCCTTCGACAGGGGGGACCGGGGAGCTGTTTTTT. It is translated as CASSTIPSTGGTGELFF.

The chain couples TRBV28 to TRBJ2-7; 8 bases fit TRBD2. V lost 5 bases, J lost 8 bases, and 11 bases stayed unmatched. The CDR3 loop spans 14 amino acids. The germline V gene has CDR1 MDHEN and CDR2 SYDVKM. CDR3 sequence: CASSPLAGGGQQYF. CDR3 nucleotide sequence: TGTGCCAGCAGTCCCCTAGCGGGCGGGGGGCAGCAGTACTTC.

V and J are TRBV11-3 and TRBJ1-2, with a tentative D call TRBD1 (5 bases). With 6 bases removed from V and 6 bases from J, the gap between germline ends came to 26 bases. Germline V gene data show CDR1 as SGHNT and CDR2 as YENEEA. The CDR3 runs to 17 residues. The CDR3 region has the DNA TGTGCCAGCAGAGACGCGGGACGGAGGATTTCTTTGCATGGCTACACCTTC. Its protein product is CASRDAGRRISLHGYTF.

There are a few counts of this clone. The chain employs TRBV5-1 and TRBJ1-4; TRBD1 is a possible D gene (6 bases). This CDR3 is built from 14 residues. Looked up from germline, CDR1 is SGHRS and CDR2 is YFSETQ. V lost 5 bases to trimming and J lost 7 bases, with 15 bases between them. The DNA for the CDR3 is TGCGCCAGCAGAGAGGGACAAATGACTGAAAAACTGTTTTTT. Translated, it gives CASREGQMTEKLFF.

V usage is TRBV29-1 and J usage is TRBJ2-7; 10 positions match TRBD2. Germline-derived CDR1 and CDR2 are SQVTM and ANQGSEA. This CDR3 contains 17 residues. The junction had 9 bases not matched to a gene; V was cut back by 0 bases and J by 1 base. CDR3 sequence: CSVEDNPSGSRSYEQYF. In DNA, the CDR3 is TGCAGCGTTGAAGATAATCCTAGCGGGAGTAGGTCCTACGAGCAGTACTTC.

V usage is TRBV5-1 and J usage is TRBJ1-3; D is ambiguous. V was cut by 4 bases and J by 2 bases, with 19 bases left in between. Per the germline V gene, CDR1 is SGHRS and CDR2 is YFSETQ. The CDR3 has 17 amino acids. The CDR3 sequence: CASSTSPTAVAGNTIYF. CDR3 DNA sequence: TGCGCCAGCAGCACGAGCCCTACGGCGGTTGCTGGAAACACCATATATTTT.

DNA for the CDR3: TGCGCCAGCAGCTTACGGGCAGAGGGGGTATACAATGAGCAGTTCTTC. Translation gives CASSLRAEGVYNEQFF. The V and J genes are TRBV4-1 and TRBJ2-1; a weak D match, TRBD1 (6 bases). The CDR3 runs 16 residues. V was clipped by 5 bases and J by 4 bases, with 18 bases between them. The germline V gene has CDR1 MGHRA and CDR2 YSYEKL.

This clone has more than one count but fewer than ten. The chain has TRBV11-2 and TRBJ2-2; possibly TRBD1 for D (6 bases). V lost 5 bases to trimming and J lost 5 bases, with 15 bases between them. The germline gives CDR1 SGHAT, CDR2 FQNNGV. The CDR3 spans 15 residues. Written as DNA, the CDR3 is TGTGCCAGCAGCCCATACAGGGTATGGACCGGGGAGCTGTTTTTT. Translation gives CASSPYRVWTGELFF.

The V and J genes are TRBV19 and TRBJ2-2; TRBD1 might be the D (6 bases). The CDR3 totals 15 residues. Germline CDR1 is LNHDA and CDR2 is SQIVND (reference sequence). Trimming cost V 5 bases and J 0 bases, with 10 bases left between them. DNA of the CDR3: TGTGCCAGTAGTCCAAGGACAGCGAACACCGGGGAGCTGTTTTTT. Protein sequence: CASSPRTANTGELFF.

This chain connects TRBV19 to TRBJ2-2; D gene ambiguous. Germline V gene lookup returns CDR1 LNHDA and CDR2 SQIVND (reference sequence). V was trimmed by 3 bases and J by 7 bases, leaving 21 bases between them. The CDR3 is 17 residues long. CDR3 protein: CASSIAPMTRGYGELFF. CDR3 coding DNA: TGTGCCAGTAGTATTGCCCCCATGACTCGTGGGTACGGGGAGCTGTTTTTT.

This clone was counted between two and nine times. The chain links TRBV5-4 to TRBJ1-3; D is uncertain. Trimming shortened V by 3 bases and J by 5 bases, and 12 bases separated the two germline ends. This CDR3 has 14 amino acids. The V gene's germline CDR1 is SGHNT and CDR2 YYREEE (reference sequence). CDR3 amino acids: CASSSGLGRNTIYF. DNA for the CDR3: TGTGCCAGCAGCTCAGGACTGGGCCGAAACACCATATATTTT.

The chain combines TRBV5-6 with TRBJ2-3; 9 bases agree with TRBD1. The CDR3 extends over 16 amino acids. Germline CDR1 is SGHDT and CDR2 is YYEEEE. J lost 3 bases, V lost 5 bases, and 10 bases had no gene match. The CDR3 spells CASSRQGTGWTDTQYF. As DNA, the CDR3 is TGTGCCAGCAGTCGACAAGGGACAGGGTGGACAGATACGCAGTATTTT.

This chain links TRBV3-1 (or the pseudogene TRBV3-2) with TRBJ2-1, with 7 bases matching TRBD1. The germline gives CDR1 LGHDT, CDR2 YNNKEL (reference sequence). This CDR3 is 17 amino acids long. The V and J ends lost 4 bases and 4 bases, in that order; junction bases with no gene match: 13. The chain's CDR3 is CASSLTGATGLYNEQFF. The CDR3 nucleotides are TGTGCCAGCAGCCTTACAGGGGCTACTGGATTATACAATGAGCAGTTCTTC.

The CDR3 loop is CASTQTGGTDTQYF. The CDR3 bases are TGCGCCAGTACACAAACAGGGGGCACAGATACGCAGTATTTT. The V call is TRBV5-1, the J call TRBJ2-3; 7 bases are a match to TRBD1. The CDR3 sequence is 14 residues long. The ends lost 8 bases at V and 1 base at J; junction bases unmatched: 7. Germline CDR1 and CDR2: SGHRS and YFSETQ.

The CDR3 region has the DNA TGTGCCAGCAGTGAAGCGCTTTTGGGGCGGGGAAGCAATCAGCCCCAGCATTTT. Its protein is CASSEALLGRGSNQPQHF. This rearrangement joins TRBV6-1 to TRBJ1-5, with D maybe TRBD1 (5 bases). The V and J ends lost 0 bases and 1 base respectively, with 16 bases between them. CDR3 length: 18 amino acids. Germline lookup yields CDR1 MNHNS and CDR2 SASEGT.